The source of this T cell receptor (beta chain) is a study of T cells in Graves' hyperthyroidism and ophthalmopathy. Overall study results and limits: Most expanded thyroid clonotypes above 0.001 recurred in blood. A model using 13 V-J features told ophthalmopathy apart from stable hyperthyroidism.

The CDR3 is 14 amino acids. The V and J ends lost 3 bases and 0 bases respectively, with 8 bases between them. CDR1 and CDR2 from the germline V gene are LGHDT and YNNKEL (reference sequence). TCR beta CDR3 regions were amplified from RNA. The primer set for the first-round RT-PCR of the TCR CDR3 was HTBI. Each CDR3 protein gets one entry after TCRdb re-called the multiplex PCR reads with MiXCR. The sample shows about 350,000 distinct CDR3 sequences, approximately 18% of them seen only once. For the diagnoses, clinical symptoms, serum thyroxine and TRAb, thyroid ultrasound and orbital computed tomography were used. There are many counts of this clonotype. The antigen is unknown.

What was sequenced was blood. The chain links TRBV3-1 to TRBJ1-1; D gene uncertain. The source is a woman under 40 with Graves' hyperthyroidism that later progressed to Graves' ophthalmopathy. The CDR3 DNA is TGTGCCAGCAGCCAGCAAATTATGAACACTGAAGCTTTCTTT. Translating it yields CASSQQIMNTEAFF.